A selection of T cell receptor beta chains follows, all from one sample in a study of OX40 agonist ivuxolimab in advanced cancers. Profiling relied on immunoSEQ multiplex PCR, and the TCRdb table lists in-frame clones only, not all of them. The profile shows under 70,000 clones, 85% of them singletons. The material was CD4+ or CD8+ T cells sorted from blood, obtained in a trial of the OX40 agonist ivuxolimab. The receptors were gathered from an adult with an advanced solid tumor such as melanoma, head and neck, liver or kidney cancer. CDR3s include the opening cysteine and the closing phenylalanine or tryptophan. The D gene is left open where the match is weak. For some rows the clone size is stated as once, few or many, or as a class when expanded; others skip it.

J: TRBJ2-7; V: TRBV7-9; size: .; D: .; DNA: TGTGCCAGCAGCTCATTGCGGACTAATGACTACGAGCAGTACTTC; CDR3: CASSSLRTNDYEQYF
J: TRBJ1-2; V: TRBV19; size: .; D: TRBD1; DNA: TGTGCCAGACCGGGACAGATTAACTATGGCTACACCTTC; CDR3: CARPGQINYGYTF
J: TRBJ1-6; V: TRBV19; size: .; D: TRBD1; DNA: TGTGCCAGTAAGGACAGGGGGTTTTCACCCCTCCACTTT; CDR3: CASKDRGFSPLHF
J: TRBJ2-7; V: TRBV2; size: .; D: .; DNA: TGTGCCAGCAGGGGGACCTCCGCTTACGAGCAGTACTTC; CDR3: CASRGTSAYEQYF
J: TRBJ1-2; V: TRBV30; size: .; D: .; DNA: TGTGCCTGGGGGGCCAGGGGACGGAAGGGCTACACCTTC; CDR3: CAWGARGRKGYTF
J: TRBJ1-2; V: TRBV6-4; size: .; D: TRBD1; DNA: TGTGCCAGCAGTCGGGACAGGACCCTGATGAACTACACCTTC; CDR3: CASSRDRTLMNYTF
J: TRBJ2-5; V: TRBV5-6; size: .; D: .; DNA: TGTGCCAGCAGCTTGGCGGGACCTCAAGAGACCCAGTACTTC; CDR3: CASSLAGPQETQYF
J: TRBJ2-7; V: TRBV2; size: once; D: .; DNA: TGTGCCAGCAGTGAATCCCCCCTTTACGAGCAGTACTTC; CDR3: CASSESPLYEQYF
J: TRBJ2-3; V: TRBV5-4; size: .; D: TRBD2; DNA: TGTGCCAGCAGCCCGGATAGCGGGAGGCTCGGAGATACGCAGTATTTT; CDR3: CASSPDSGRLGDTQYF
J: TRBJ2-5; V: TRBV18; size: once; D: TRBD1; DNA: TGTGCCAGCTCACCACGAAGGCGACAGGGGTCGGAGCAAGAGACCCAGTACTTC; CDR3: CASSPRRRQGSEQETQYF
J: TRBJ2-7; V: TRBV7-2; size: .; D: .; DNA: TGTGCCAGCGGGTGGGCAGCCGCCTACGAGCAGTACTTC; CDR3: CASGWAAAYEQYF
J: TRBJ1-6; V: TRBV28; size: .; D: .; DNA: TGTGCCAGCAGCCTACGTCGGACATTAAATTCACCCCTCCACTTT; CDR3: CASSLRRTLNSPLHF
J: TRBJ2-5; V: TRBV6-4; size: .; D: TRBD1; DNA: TGTGCCAGCAGTGATTCGGACAGGATTGTCGGTGGGACCCAGTACTTC; CDR3: CASSDSDRIVGGTQYF
J: TRBJ1-6; V: TRBV7-8; size: .; D: .; DNA: TGTGCCAGCAGCGTTATAGGGGGGTCTTCACCCCTCCACTTT; CDR3: CASSVIGGSSPLHF
J: TRBJ1-6; V: TRBV19; size: .; D: .; DNA: TGTGCCAGTAGTTTTGGACCCTTAACCGGACTCCACTTT; CDR3: CASSFGPLTGLHF
J: TRBJ2-1; V: TRBV11-2; size: .; D: TRBD1; DNA: TGTGCCAGCAGCTTAGCAGGGGGCGGGACAAATGAGCAGTTCTTC; CDR3: CASSLAGGGTNEQFF
J: TRBJ1-2; V: TRBV7-3; size: once; D: .; DNA: TGTGCCAGCAGCTTAAACACAGGCTATGGCTACACCTTC; CDR3: CASSLNTGYGYTF
J: TRBJ2-2; V: TRBV15; size: .; D: TRBD2; DNA: TGTGCCACCAGCAGAGATCAGGGTAGCGGGGGGCTAAACACCGGGGAGCTGTTTTTT; CDR3: CATSRDQGSGGLNTGELFF
J: TRBJ2-2; V: TRBV28; size: .; D: .; DNA: TGTGCCAGCAGTTTCCTCGGGAGAACGAACACCGGGGAGCTGTTTTTT; CDR3: CASSFLGRTNTGELFF
J: TRBJ1-6; V: TRBV4-1; size: once; D: .; DNA: TGCGCCAGCAGCCAATTCTCCTATAATTCACCCCTCCACTTT; CDR3: CASSQFSYNSPLHF
J: TRBJ2-1; V: TRBV5-1; size: once; D: .; DNA: TGCGCCAGCCACCGTATGGCGGGCTCCTACAATGAGCAGTTCTTC; CDR3: CASHRMAGSYNEQFF
J: TRBJ2-7; V: TRBV5-1; size: .; D: TRBD1; DNA: TGCGCCAGCATTCCCGGGACAGGGGGCAACGAGCAGTACTTC; CDR3: CASIPGTGGNEQYF
J: TRBJ2-5; V: TRBV19; size: .; D: .; DNA: TGTGCCAGTAGTACCTTAACGGGAGAGACCCAGTACTTC; CDR3: CASSTLTGETQYF
J: TRBJ1-1; V: TRBV19; size: .; D: .; DNA: TGTGCCAGTAGTCCCCAGGGGAGCACTGAAGCTTTCTTT; CDR3: CASSPQGSTEAFF
J: TRBJ1-1; V: TRBV7-3; size: .; D: .; DNA: TGTGCCAGCAGCCTACAACAAGCACCTGAAGCTTTCTTT; CDR3: CASSLQQAPEAFF
J: TRBJ2-7; V: TRBV5-1; size: once; D: .; DNA: TGCGCCAGCAGCTGGGGCGCATACGAGCAGTACTTC; CDR3: CASSWGAYEQYF
J: TRBJ2-7; V: TRBV18; size: .; D: .; DNA: TGTGCCAGCTCACCGGCGGTATCCTACGAGCAGTACTTC; CDR3: CASSPAVSYEQYF
J: TRBJ1-1; V: TRBV30; size: .; D: TRBD1; DNA: TGTGCCTGGAGACAGGGGCAACGGACTGAAGCTTTCTTT; CDR3: CAWRQGQRTEAFF
J: TRBJ2-2; V: TRBV6-4; size: .; D: .; DNA: TGTGCCACCAGGAGGGCAGGGAACACCGGGGAGCTGTTTTTT; CDR3: CATRRAGNTGELFF
J: TRBJ2-7; V: TRBV5-1; size: .; D: TRBD1; DNA: TGCGCCAGCAGCCCTGGGACAGGAGAAGGGGAGCAGTACTTC; CDR3: CASSPGTGEGEQYF
J: TRBJ2-1; V: TRBV19; size: once; D: .; DNA: TGTGCCAGTAGTATATCGATTAACTACAATGAGCAGTTCTTC; CDR3: CASSISINYNEQFF
J: TRBJ2-5; V: TRBV9; size: .; D: TRBD2; DNA: TGTGCCAGCAGCGTATGGGCCAGCGGGAGTACGAAGACCCAGTACTTC; CDR3: CASSVWASGSTKTQYF
J: TRBJ2-2; V: TRBV5-1; size: .; D: .; DNA: TGCGCCAGCAGCTTGTGGAGGTCGAACACCGGGGAGCTGTTTTTT; CDR3: CASSLWRSNTGELFF
J: TRBJ1-3; V: TRBV28; size: .; D: .; DNA: TGTGCCAGCAGTTTTAGGGGAGTCACTGGAAACACCATATATTTT; CDR3: CASSFRGVTGNTIYF
J: TRBJ1-5; V: TRBV7-9; size: .; D: TRBD1; DNA: TGTGCCAGCAGCAAGGACAGGGTCGGCAATCAGCCCCAGCATTTT; CDR3: CASSKDRVGNQPQHF
J: TRBJ1-6; V: TRBV6-5; size: .; D: .; DNA: TGTGCCAGCAGTTACCTCGGGGGCCAGAATTCACCCCTCCACTTT; CDR3: CASSYLGGQNSPLHF
J: TRBJ1-3; V: TRBV11-2; size: .; D: TRBD1; DNA: TGTGCCAGCAGCTCACGGACAGGGGGTGGAAACACCATATATTTT; CDR3: CASSSRTGGGNTIYF
J: TRBJ2-7; V: TRBV28; size: .; D: .; DNA: TGTGCCATCGGGACTTCTGGAAGCTCCTACGAGCAGTACTTC; CDR3: CAIGTSGSSYEQYF
J: TRBJ1-2; V: TRBV30; size: .; D: .; DNA: TGTGCCTGGAGTCCAACCTTAGGGGCAGGGGGCTACACCTTC; CDR3: CAWSPTLGAGGYTF
J: TRBJ2-3; V: TRBV12-5; size: .; D: .; DNA: TGTGCTAGTGGTTTTGGACATTTAGAGGCAGATACGCAGTATTTT; CDR3: CASGFGHLEADTQYF
J: TRBJ2-1; V: TRBV2; size: .; D: .; DNA: TGTGCCAGCAGTGTATTGAAAACTCCAACCAATGAGCAGTTCTTC; CDR3: CASSVLKTPTNEQFF
J: TRBJ1-1; V: TRBV15; size: .; D: .; DNA: TGTGCCACCAGCAGTGAGGGGGAGGGGCCCACTGAAGCTTTCTTT; CDR3: CATSSEGEGPTEAFF
J: TRBJ2-5; V: TRBV29-1; size: .; D: .; DNA: TGCAGCGTTGATGGGGTGGCGCATCAAAGCCGGGAGACCCAGTACTTC; CDR3: CSVDGVAHQSRETQYF
J: TRBJ2-2; V: TRBV15; size: .; D: .; DNA: TGTGCCACCAGCAGAGATCCATTAAATTTAGCCGAGCTGTTTTTT; CDR3: CATSRDPLNLAELFF
J: TRBJ2-5; V: TRBV29-1; size: .; D: .; DNA: TGCAGCGTTGAATCGGGGTACTTGGAGACCCAGTACTTC; CDR3: CSVESGYLETQYF
J: TRBJ2-5; V: TRBV4-1; size: .; D: .; DNA: TGCGCCAGCAGTCGTCATCATAGAGAGACCCAGTACTTC; CDR3: CASSRHHRETQYF
J: TRBJ2-2; V: TRBV28; size: few; D: .; DNA: TGTGCCAGCAGTTTGAACGGATACGGATCGAACACCGGGGAGCTGTTTTTT; CDR3: CASSLNGYGSNTGELFF
J: TRBJ1-1; V: TRBV9; size: once; D: .; DNA: TGTGCCAGCAGCCCATCGACGAACACTGAAGCTTTCTTT; CDR3: CASSPSTNTEAFF
J: TRBJ2-1; V: TRBV7-9; size: .; D: .; DNA: TGTGCCAGCAGCCCCGGGACTCCGGGTTACAATGAGCAGTTCTTC; CDR3: CASSPGTPGYNEQFF
J: TRBJ2-1; V: TRBV6-6; size: .; D: TRBD1; DNA: TGTGCCAGCAGTGGGGGGACAGGGATCTACAATGAGCAGTTCTTC; CDR3: CASSGGTGIYNEQFF
J: TRBJ2-2; V: TRBV10-3; size: once; D: .; DNA: TGTGCCATCAGGAAGACAGGGAACACCGGGGAGCTGTTTTTT; CDR3: CAIRKTGNTGELFF
J: TRBJ2-2; V: TRBV27; size: medium-sized; D: .; DNA: TGTGCCAGCAGTCTGGGTAGCTCTCCCGGGGAGCTGTTTTTT; CDR3: CASSLGSSPGELFF
J: TRBJ2-2; V: TRBV5-1; size: .; D: TRBD2; DNA: TGCGCCACTAGCGGGGGGCAGAACACCGGGGAGCTGTTTTTT; CDR3: CATSGGQNTGELFF